This TCR beta chain was captured by sequencing in a study of T cell responses to AZD1222 COVID-19 vaccine (dated by TCRdb to 2020 to 2022). About the study as a whole: AZD1222 recipients with second doses at about 4 weeks or about 12 weeks were pooled, because spike-specific TCR depth and breadth did not differ between schedules. TCR sequencing covered some 250 trial participants: about 210 given two doses of AZD1222 and approximately 26 given two doses of MenACWY control vaccine. Enrollment into the trials was organized by age into subgroups of 18-55, 56-69 and 70-plus years, and those subgroups contained 148, 28 and 57 TCR-sequenced participants, respectively.

The CDR3 regions of human TCRbeta chains were analyzed by immunosequencing. In the source study's methods: Repertoire TCRs were matched against a reference library of SARS-CoV-2-specific TCRs generated with the MIRA antigen-specificity platform. Breadth meant the fraction of unique TCRs that were SARS-CoV-2-associated, whereas depth meant the fraction of total T cells that were SARS-CoV-2-associated. Using the MIRA data, each spike-specific TCR was assigned both to the spike region to which the TCR was reactive and to a CD4 or CD8 class. Log10-transformed breadth and depth values were compared by one-way ANOVA with Sidak's multiple comparisons tests. TCRdb stores this immuneACCESS table with in-frame sequences only. Part of the clones is absent; in the studies checked, under half of the shortfall reflects unresolved V genes, and no reason is known for the rest. D and trimming were read from the DNA, whereas the V and J calls and clone size are those reported in that table. The sample table shows 95,000 to 150,000 clones, and approximately 90% are seen once. The top ten clonotypes cover 7.7% of the sample.

Measured from the cysteine to the phenylalanine, the CDR3 is 14 residues long. The kept DNA is CDR3 alone, 42 bases in frame from the first base. The V and J ends are trimmed by 2 bases and 7 bases, leaving 16 bases between them. CDR1 and CDR2 are read off the germline V gene as SGHRS and YFSETQ. The research as a whole found: No day 14 peak-response samples were available, so repertoires were characterized only after the peak T cell response. Reportedly, almost half of the unique spike-specific TCRs recognized epitopes lying outside the regions that are mutated in the B.1.351 and B.1.1.7 variants. CD4 TCRs associated with the vaccine covered the entire spike protein, and the dominant responses were in regions 160-218 and 743-854. The 56-69-year group was small, and its depth increase did not reach significance, likely because of low power. Participants were mostly white British, with more females than males. The authors suggested clonal diversity may have been underestimated. A significant rise in spike-specific TCR breadth and depth was observed after two AZD1222 doses relative to day 0 and relative to MenACWY recipients. Conclusions about previously exposed vaccinees are limited, since just a handful of AZD1222 recipients were seropositive for SARS-CoV-2 at baseline.

The time point label, read with the paper, signifies: baseline before first vaccination. Vaccinee samples came from UK trials COV001 and COV002, including a single-blind randomized controlled phase 2/3 trial of AZD1222 (ChAdOx1 nCoV-19) in healthy adults. Trial participant PBMC samples were collected at day 0 and day 28 after the second dose for TCRbeta chain sequencing. A note on this clone: Its antigen is still unknown. No base quality values were provided; no much bigger clone lies one nucleotide off.

This receptor was obtained from an adult in good health. The V and J genes are TRBV5-1 and TRBJ2-7; the D gene is possibly TRBD2, with 6 bases matching. The sample consisted of peripheral blood, taken on day 0 of AZD1222 vaccination. The CDR3 loop reads CASSLREIGREQYF. The DNA sequence reads TGCGCCAGCAGCTTAAGGGAAATAGGGAGGGAGCAGTACTTC.